This T cell receptor (beta chain) was retrieved from a study of T-cell memory formation after mild COVID-19. MiXCR was run by TCRdb on the 5' RACE reads, yielding one entry per CDR3 protein. This sample has a few hundred thousand distinct CDR3 sequences, with 15% found just once. V dropped 3 bases and J dropped 6 bases, with 17 bases sitting between them. The germline V gene has CDR1 LGHDT and CDR2 YNNKEL (reference sequence). This CDR3 contains 15 residues. Sequencing was done on a sample of PBMCs or a T cell subset sorted from them (not recorded which). The TCR originated in a man aged 18 to 29 who had mild COVID-19 (a few samples of this study predate the infection). Cell type and time point are not known. This rearrangement joins TRBV3-1 to TRBJ1-1; a weak D match, TRBD1 (6 bases). The CDR3 DNA sequence: TGTGCCAGCAGCCAGTTCTGGGGGCGGGGGGCTGAAGCTTTCTTT. This encodes CASSQFWGRGAEAFF.